These 19 T cell receptor beta chains were all obtained from the same sample, sequenced in a study of cytomegalovirus exposure and HLA in healthy donors. This PCR relied on a set of 60 Vbeta primers and 13 Jbeta primers. Profiled with immunoSEQ multiplex PCR; TCRdb holds only in-frame clones, not every one. The sample has some 160,000 clones; 75% to 90% are singletons. Sequencing was done on a sample of PBMCs. Receptor source: a woman aged 18-29 years in good health and CMV-seronegative.

The J gene is TRBJ1-5, the V gene TRBV29-1; D is unresolved. V lost 2 bases and J lost 5, with 10 bases in between. Looked up from germline, CDR1 is SQVTM and CDR2 is ANQGSEA. CDR3 length: 13 residues. CDR3 nucleotide sequence: TGCAGCGTTGAACCCGGCGGGGATCAGCCCCAGCATTTT. Encoded protein: CSVEPGGDQPQHF.

The chain employs TRBV19 and TRBJ2-5; a weak D match, TRBD1 (8 bases). The germline V and J ends were trimmed by 4 bases and 4 bases, with 13 bases remaining between them. The CDR3 loop spans 14 amino acids. CDR1 is LNHDA, CDR2 SQIVND, per germline (reference sequence). The DNA for the CDR3 is TGTGCCAGTAGTACAACAGGGGGGGCAGAGACCCAGTACTTC. Its protein product is CASSTTGGAETQYF.

The rearrangement links TRBV6-1 to TRBJ2-6; 8 positions match TRBD1. CDR3 length: 13 residues. With V trimmed by 8 bases and J by 3 bases, 0 bases remained unmatched. CDR1 is MNHNS, CDR2 SASEGT, per germline. CDR3 coding DNA: TGTGCCAGCGGGACAGGTGGGGCCAACGTCCTGACTTTC. Residues: CASGTGGANVLTF.

This clone was detected once. The V and J genes are TRBV5-1 and TRBJ1-1, with TRBD1 matching over 9 bases. Per germline, CDR1 SGHRS and CDR2 YFSETQ. J was trimmed by 1 base and V by 4 bases; bases with no gene match: 5. The CDR3 spans 15 residues. The CDR3: CASSEQGAENTEAFF. CDR3 bases: TGCGCCAGCAGCGAACAGGGGGCAGAGAACACTGAAGCTTTCTTT.

This chain connects TRBV7-9 to TRBJ2-1, with 8 bases matching TRBD2. V lost 5 bases and J lost 5; bases outside the gene matches: 8. The CDR3 has 15 amino acids. The germline V gene has CDR1 SEHNR and CDR2 FQNEAQ (reference sequence). The CDR3 bases are TGTGCCAGCAGCAAGGGACTAGAGAGGAACAATGAGCAGTTCTTC. As protein: CASSKGLERNNEQFF. The full variable domain, in which reference TRBV7-9 and TRBJ2-1 provide the parts outside the CDR3, is DTGVSQNPRHKITKRGQNVTFRCDPISEHNRLYWYRQTLGQGPEFLTYFQNEAQLEKSRLLSDRFSAERPKGSFSTLEIQRTEQGDSAMYLCASSKGLERNNEQFFGPGTRLTVL.

V usage is TRBV14 and J usage is TRBJ2-7; no definite D call. V gave up 4 bases and J gave up 2 bases, with 3 bases separating them. CDR1 is SGHDN, CDR2 FVKESK, per germline. This CDR3 has 11 amino acids. The CDR3 protein is CASSLTYEQYF. The CDR3 DNA reads TGTGCCAGCAGCCTTACCTACGAGCAGTACTTC. Drawing the rest from reference TRBV14 and TRBJ2-7, the complete variable domain is EAGVTQFPSHSVIEKGQTVTLRCDPISGHDNLYWYRRVMGKEIKFLLHFVKESKQDESGMPNNRFLAERTGGTYSTLKVQPAELEDSGVYFCASSLTYEQYFGPGTRLTVT.

This clone came up once. In the same sample, other DNA sequences code for this CDR3. J is TRBJ2-5 and V is TRBV5-1; 11 bases fit TRBD2. V shed 1 base, J shed 3 bases, and the junction held 2 bases outside the gene matches. This CDR3 region has 15 residues. Germline V gene data show CDR1 as SGHRS and CDR2 as YFSETQ. The CDR3 sequence: CASSLLLAGEETQYF. The DNA for the CDR3 is TGCGCCAGCAGCTTGTTACTAGCGGGGGAAGAGACCCAGTACTTC.

V is TRBV18 and J is TRBJ2-3, with 7 bases matching TRBD2. With 2 bases clipped from V and 4 bases from J, the junction kept 6 bases outside the gene matches. Germline V gives CDR1 KGHSH, CDR2 LQKENI. This CDR3 region has 15 residues. CDR3 coding DNA: TGTGCCAGCTCACCAAACCTAGGACTAGCAGATACGCAGTATTTT. Amino acid sequence: CASSPNLGLADTQYF. The full variable domain, completed using reference TRBV18 and TRBJ2-3, is NAGVMQNPRHLVRRRGQEARLRCSPMKGHSHVYWYRQLPEEGLKFMVYLQKENIIDESGMPKERFSAEFPKEGPSILRIQQVVRGDSAAYFCASSPNLGLADTQYFGPGTRLTVL.

The chain combines TRBV7-9 with TRBJ2-1; tentatively, D is TRBD2 (6 bases). The CDR3 covers 13 residues. Looked up from germline, CDR1 is SEHNR and CDR2 is FQNEAQ (reference sequence). Between the trimmed V and J ends, which lost 3 bases and 8 bases, there was a span of 11 bases. The CDR3 DNA is TGTGCCAGCAGCTTCGGAGGGTGGGATGAGCAGTTCTTC. Its translation is CASSFGGWDEQFF.

The rearrangement joins TRBV20-1 to TRBJ2-5; D is uncertain. The J call may be in error: the DNA end matches TRBJ2-7 better. This CDR3 is 11 amino acids long. Germline V gene sequence: CDR1 DFQATT, CDR2 SNEGSKA (reference sequence). CDR3 region: CSAYRDYEQYF. CDR3 bases: TGCAGTGCGTATAGGGACTACGAGCAGTACTTC.

This clone turned up a few times. V and J are TRBV28 and TRBJ1-4; D possibly corresponds to TRBD1 (5 bases). CDR3 length: 13 amino acids. The V gene's germline CDR1 is MDHEN and CDR2 SYDVKM. Between the trimmed V and J ends, which lost 11 bases and 4 bases, there was a span of 14 bases. For the CDR3, the DNA is TGTGCCTCTCAGACAGAAATTAATGAAAAACTGTTTTTT. Translation gives CASQTEINEKLFF.

The genes are TRBV28 and TRBJ2-7; D not resolved. Germline CDR1 MDHEN, CDR2 SYDVKM. The CDR3 spans 11 residues. V lost 4 bases to trimming and J lost 3 bases, with 4 bases between them. CDR3 in DNA: TGTGCCAGCAGTTACTACTACGAGCAGTACTTC. Its translation is CASSYYYEQYF.

The V gene is TRBV7-9, the J gene TRBJ2-2; 7 nucleotides match TRBD1. Germline values: CDR1 SEHNR, CDR2 FQNEAQ (reference sequence). Losses at the gene ends were 3 bases for V and 4 bases for J; bases not matched to a gene: 8. The CDR3 has 16 amino acids. This CDR3 is CASSFPSGQFTGELFF. In nucleotides, the CDR3 is TGTGCCAGCAGCTTTCCATCGGGACAGTTCACCGGGGAGCTGTTTTTT.

The CDR3 region is CASTTYPQETQYF. The CDR3 DNA reads TGTGCCAGCACTACTTACCCTCAAGAGACCCAGTACTTC. This chain links TRBV2 with TRBJ2-5; D is unclear. V gave up 7 bases and J gave up 2 bases, with 11 bases separating them. The V gene's germline CDR1 is SNHLY and CDR2 FYNNEI. The CDR3 extends over 13 amino acids.

CDR3 DNA sequence: TGCAGCGTTGCCCACAGGGGAGGTGGCTACACCTTC. This encodes CSVAHRGGGYTF. This chain connects TRBV29-1 to TRBJ1-2; 7 bases match TRBD1. The CDR3 sequence is 12 residues long. The germline gives CDR1 SQVTM, CDR2 ANQGSEA. V shed 4 bases, J shed 7 bases, and the junction held 6 bases outside the gene matches.

The rearrangement joins TRBV5-1 to TRBJ1-5; 7 bases are shared with TRBD1. Germline V gene sequence: CDR1 SGHRS, CDR2 YFSETQ. J gave up 0 bases and V 3 bases, and 3 bases lay outside the gene matches. The CDR3 runs to 15 residues. The CDR3 DNA is TGCGCCAGCAGCTCCACAGGGGATAGCAATCAGCCCCAGCATTTT. As protein: CASSSTGDSNQPQHF.

This chain uses TRBV28 with TRBJ1-2; possible D gene TRBD1, 6 bases. V was pared by 3 bases and J by 8 bases, with 7 bases between. The CDR3 has 11 amino acids. The germline V gene encodes CDR1 MDHEN and CDR2 SYDVKM. In DNA form, the CDR3 reads TGTGCCAGCAGTTTGGGGGCCGGCTACACCTTC. It is translated as CASSLGAGYTF.

The V gene is TRBV6-5, the J gene TRBJ1-2; unclear D gene. This CDR3 contains 16 residues. Per the germline V gene, CDR1 is MNHEY and CDR2 is SVGAGI. Trimming cost V 1 base and J 4 bases, with 16 bases left between them. CDR3 in amino acids: CASSYFSAHAAYGYTF. In DNA, the CDR3 is TGTGCCAGCAGTTACTTTAGCGCTCACGCCGCCTATGGCTACACCTTC.

V gene TRBV25-1 combines with J gene TRBJ2-1; D might be TRBD2 (6 bases). The germline gives CDR1 MGHDK, CDR2 SYGVNS. The CDR3 totals 13 residues. V was cut by 6 bases and J by 6 bases, with 12 bases left in between. CDR3 sequence reads: CASSAGFLNEQFF. The DNA for the CDR3 is TGTGCCAGCAGCGCGGGATTTCTCAATGAGCAGTTCTTC. Combining the CDR3 with reference TRBV25-1 and TRBJ2-1 gives the whole variable domain EADIYQTPRYLVIGTGKKITLECSQTMGHDKMYWYQQDPGMELHLIHYSYGVNSTEKGDLSSESTVSRIRTEHFPLTLESARPSHTSQYLCASSAGFLNEQFFGPGTRLTVL.